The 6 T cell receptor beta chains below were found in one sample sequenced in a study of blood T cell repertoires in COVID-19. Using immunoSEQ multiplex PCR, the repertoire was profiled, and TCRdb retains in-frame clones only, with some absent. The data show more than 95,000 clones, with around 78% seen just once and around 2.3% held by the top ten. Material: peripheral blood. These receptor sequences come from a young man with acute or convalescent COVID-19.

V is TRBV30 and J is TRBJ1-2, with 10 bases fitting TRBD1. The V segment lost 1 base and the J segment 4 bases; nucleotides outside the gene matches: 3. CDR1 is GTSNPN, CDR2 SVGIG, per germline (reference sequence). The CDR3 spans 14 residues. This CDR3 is CAWSGDRGPYGYTF. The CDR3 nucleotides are TGTGCCTGGAGTGGGGACAGGGGCCCCTATGGCTACACCTTC.

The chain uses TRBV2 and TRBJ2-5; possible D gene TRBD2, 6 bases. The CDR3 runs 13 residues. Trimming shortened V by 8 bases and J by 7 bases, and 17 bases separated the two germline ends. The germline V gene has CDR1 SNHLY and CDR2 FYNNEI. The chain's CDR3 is CASRREPPLTQYF. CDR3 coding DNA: TGTGCCAGCCGCCGGGAGCCCCCACTGACCCAGTACTTC.

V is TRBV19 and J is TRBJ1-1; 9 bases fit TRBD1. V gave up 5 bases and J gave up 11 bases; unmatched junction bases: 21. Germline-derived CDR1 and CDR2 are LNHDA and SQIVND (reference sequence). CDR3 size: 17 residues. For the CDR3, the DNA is TGTGCCAGTAGTCCCTTTGAAGGACAGGGGATGGATGAGCGGGCTTTCTTT. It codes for CASSPFEGQGMDERAFF.

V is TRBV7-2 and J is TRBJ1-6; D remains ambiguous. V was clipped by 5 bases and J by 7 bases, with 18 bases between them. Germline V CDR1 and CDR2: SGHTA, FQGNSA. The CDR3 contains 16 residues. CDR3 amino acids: CASSERGISGNSPLHF. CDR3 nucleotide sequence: TGTGCCAGCAGCGAGAGAGGGATCTCGGGAAATTCACCCCTCCACTTT. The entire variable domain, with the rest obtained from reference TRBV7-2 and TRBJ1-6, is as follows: GAGVSQSPSNKVTEKGKDVELRCDPISGHTALYWYRQSLGQGLEFLIYFQGNSAPDKSGLPSDRFSAERTGGSVSTLTIQRTQQEDSAVYLCASSERGISGNSPLHFGNGTRLTVT.

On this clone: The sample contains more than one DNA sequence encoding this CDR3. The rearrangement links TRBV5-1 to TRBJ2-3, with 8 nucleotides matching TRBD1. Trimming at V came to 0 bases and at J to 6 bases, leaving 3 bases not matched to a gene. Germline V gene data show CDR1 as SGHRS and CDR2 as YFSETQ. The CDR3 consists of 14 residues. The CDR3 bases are TGCGCCAGCAGCTTGGGTCAGGGGGCGGATACGCAGTATTTT. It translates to CASSLGQGADTQYF. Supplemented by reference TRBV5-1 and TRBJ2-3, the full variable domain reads KAGVTQTPRYLIKTRGQQVTLSCSPISGHRSVSWYQQTPGQGLQFLFEYFSETQRNKGNFPGRFSGRQFSNSRSEMNVSTLELGDSALYLCASSLGQGADTQYFGPGTRLTVL.

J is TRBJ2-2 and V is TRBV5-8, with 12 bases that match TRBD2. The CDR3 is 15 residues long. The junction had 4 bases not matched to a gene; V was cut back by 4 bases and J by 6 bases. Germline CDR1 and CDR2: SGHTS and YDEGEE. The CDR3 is CASSTGLAGAGELFF. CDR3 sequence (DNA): TGTGCCAGCAGCACGGGACTAGCGGGTGCCGGGGAGCTGTTTTTT. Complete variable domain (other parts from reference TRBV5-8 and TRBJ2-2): EAGVTQSPTHLIKTRGQQATLRCSPISGHTSVYWYQQALGLGLQFLLWYDEGEERNRGNFPPRFSGRQFPNYSSELNVNALELEDSALYLCASSTGLAGAGELFFGEGSRLTVL.